A single sample gave rise to the 29 T cell receptor beta chains below, sequenced in a study of identical twins. Each CDR3 protein gets one entry after TCRdb re-called the 5' RACE reads with MiXCR. The data contain roughly 250,000 distinct CDR3 sequences, more than 12% of them singletons. The sample taken for sequencing was memory (CD45RO+) T cells sorted from blood. The receptors originated from a woman between 18 and 30 years old in good health.

V gene TRBV6-5 combines with J gene TRBJ2-7, with D perhaps given as TRBD1 or TRBD2 (6 bases each). The CDR3 covers 19 residues. From germline, CDR1 is MNHEY and CDR2 SVGAGI. Trimming took 0 bases from V and 6 from J, leaving 27 bases between them. CDR3 sequence reads: CASSYSSGGRPPFFSEQYF. In nucleotides, the CDR3 is TGTGCCAGCAGTTACTCGTCTGGGGGGCGCCCCCCTTTTTTCTCCGAGCAGTACTTC.

This sequence joins TRBV12-3 or TRBV12-4 and TRBJ2-1; 11 bases are shared with TRBD2. This CDR3 has 15 residues. J gave up 4 bases and V 7 bases, and 6 bases lay outside the gene matches. The CDR3 spells CASIPGLAVYNEQFF. The CDR3 DNA follows: TGTGCCAGCATTCCGGGACTAGCGGTTTACAATGAGCAGTTCTTC.

The table lists this clonotype with a few counts. The chain links TRBV7-2 to TRBJ2-5; TRBD2 agrees at 7 bases. The CDR3 consists of 16 residues. V gave up 3 bases and J gave up 5 bases; unmatched junction bases: 12. Germline lookup yields CDR1 SGHTA and CDR2 FQGNSA. Written as DNA, the CDR3 is TGTGCCAGCAGCTTGGGAGGGACCTTCAAATTGGAGACCCAGTACTTC. This sequence encodes CASSLGGTFKLETQYF.

V and J are TRBV12-3 or TRBV12-4 and TRBJ1-6; 10 bases are shared with TRBD1. The CDR3 runs to 15 residues. V shed 7 bases and J 7 bases; nucleotides not matched to a gene: 7. The CDR3 region is CASTSQGQGNSPLHF. In DNA form, the CDR3 reads TGTGCCAGCACCTCGCAGGGACAGGGGAATTCACCCCTCCACTTT.

This clonotype was detected only a few times. V gene TRBV19 combines with J gene TRBJ1-5, with D uncertain. The V end lost 9 bases, the J end lost 9 bases, and 12 bases lay between the germline ends. Germline V CDR1 and CDR2: LNHDA, SQIVND (reference sequence). The CDR3 has 11 residues. CDR3: CARPHRPPQHF. Written as DNA, the CDR3 is TGTGCCAGACCCCATAGACCGCCCCAGCATTTT.

This clonotype was detected ten times or more. The chain couples TRBV6-5 to TRBJ2-7, with D perhaps TRBD1 (5 bases). CDR1 is MNHEY and CDR2 is SVGAGI in the germline V gene. The CDR3 is made up of 14 amino acids. V shed 2 bases and J shed 0 bases, with 8 bases lying between them. The chain's CDR3 is CASSYGASSYEQYF. In DNA, the CDR3 is TGTGCCAGCAGTTACGGGGCCTCCTCCTACGAGCAGTACTTC.

V usage is TRBV20-1 and J usage is TRBJ2-3; perhaps TRBD2 as D (6 bases). The CDR3 length is 14 residues. Germline V gene data show CDR1 as DFQATT and CDR2 as SNEGSKA (reference sequence). V was trimmed by 6 bases and J by 4 bases, leaving 17 bases between them. CDR3 DNA: TGCAGTGCGCCCCCGGGGGAGAGACCAGATACGCAGTATTTT. This encodes CSAPPGERPDTQYF.

The chain combines TRBV7-8 with TRBJ2-2; D might be TRBD1 or TRBD2, each matching 5 bases. CDR1 SGHVS and CDR2 FQNEAQ come from the germline V gene. The V end was cut by 5 bases, the J end by 7 bases, with 17 bases between. The CDR3 loop spans 15 amino acids. The CDR3 protein is CASSAAEGRVGELFF. In DNA, the CDR3 is TGTGCCAGCAGCGCCGCCGAGGGGCGCGTCGGGGAGCTGTTTTTT.

This clonotype was recorded many times. The J gene is TRBJ2-3, the V gene TRBV29-1, with 8 bases that match TRBD1. Germline lookup yields CDR1 SQVTM and CDR2 ANQGSEA. The length of the CDR3 is 14 residues. V dropped 3 bases and J dropped 6; count of bases not matched to a gene: 8. The CDR3 spells CSVDGTGGADTQYF. The DNA for the CDR3 is TGCAGCGTTGATGGTACAGGGGGTGCTGATACGCAGTATTTT.

The genes are TRBV11-2 and TRBJ2-7; unclear D gene. The CDR3 spans 15 residues. Germline V lookup: CDR1 SGHAT, CDR2 FQNNGV. Deletions cut 5 bases from V and 6 bases from J, with 20 bases between. The CDR3 spells CASSPSVTLLSEQYF. As DNA, the CDR3 is TGTGCCAGCAGCCCCTCTGTGACCCTCCTGAGCGAGCAGTACTTC.

This clonotype was counted many times. V is TRBV7-8 and J is TRBJ2-1, with D perhaps assigned TRBD1 or TRBD2 (6 bases each). Trimming cost V 2 bases and J 12 bases, with 20 bases left between them. The V gene's germline CDR1 is SGHVS and CDR2 FQNEAQ. There are 15 residues in the CDR3. The CDR3 region has the DNA TGTGCCAGCAGCTTACTGGGAGGACAGTTGGGGGGGCAGTTCTTC. Protein product: CASSLLGGQLGGQFF.

This clonotype was seen only a few times. The chain employs TRBV9 and TRBJ2-3, with D hard to call. The ends were cut back, 3 bases at V and 4 bases at J, with 12 bases in the middle. The germline V gene has CDR1 SGDLS and CDR2 YYNGEE. The CDR3 covers 14 residues. The CDR3 is CASSAPGAPDTQYF. Here the CDR3 DNA reads TGTGCCAGCAGCGCGCCAGGTGCTCCAGATACGCAGTATTTT.

At least ten counts were recorded for this clonotype. The chain is built from TRBV5-1 and TRBJ2-3; 8 bases are a match to TRBD1. With 2 bases clipped from V and 1 base from J, the junction kept 0 bases outside the gene matches. Germline V gene data show CDR1 as SGHRS and CDR2 as YFSETQ. The CDR3 contains 14 residues. Here the CDR3 DNA reads TGCGCCAGCAGCTTACAGGGGGGCACAGATACGCAGTATTTT. This gives the protein CASSLQGGTDTQYF.

The CDR3 nucleotides read TGTGCCAGCAGTCGACTAGCGGGGGGGACGGGGGACAATGAGCAGTTCTTC. It encodes CASSRLAGGTGDNEQFF. The genes are TRBV4-2 and TRBJ2-1, with TRBD2 matching over 14 bases. Germline V lookup: CDR1 LGHNA, CDR2 YNFKEQ. Trimming took 6 bases from V and 5 from J; bases not matched to a gene: 9. CDR3 size: 17 residues.

CDR3 amino acids: CSAPRQGGMNTEAFF. The CDR3 bases are TGCAGTGCTCCCCGACAGGGAGGTATGAACACTGAAGCTTTCTTT. This chain connects TRBV20-1 to TRBJ1-1, with 7 bases that match TRBD1. The CDR3 has 15 amino acids. V shed 5 bases, J shed 0 bases, and the junction held 9 bases outside the gene matches. CDR1 and CDR2 (germline): DFQATT, SNEGSKA (reference sequence).

This clonotype was seen at least ten times. The rearrangement uses TRBV13 and TRBJ1-5, with 7 bases lining up with TRBD1. After removal of 4 bases from V and 5 bases from J, the junction contained 5 bases not matched to a gene. The length of the CDR3 is 14 residues. Germline CDR1 reads PRHDT; CDR2 reads FYEKMQ (reference sequence). The DNA for the CDR3 is TGTGCCAGCAGCTCTAGACAGGGTGATCAGCCCCAGCATTTT. It yields the protein CASSSRQGDQPQHF. Full variable domain (missing parts from reference TRBV13 and TRBJ1-5): AAGVIQSPRHLIKEKRETATLKCYPIPRHDTVYWYQQGPGQDPQFLISFYEKMQSDKGSIPDRFSAQQFSDYHSELNMSSLELGDSALYFCASSSRQGDQPQHFGDGTRLSIL.

This clonotype has a handful of counts. V gene TRBV14 combines with J gene TRBJ2-7; 13 nucleotides line up with TRBD2. After removal of 3 bases from V and 2 bases from J, the junction contained 10 bases not matched to a gene. The length of the CDR3 is 18 residues. Looked up from germline, CDR1 is SGHDN and CDR2 is FVKESK. The CDR3 loop is CASSHEGLAGDWAYEQYF. CDR3 nucleotide sequence: TGTGCCAGCAGCCATGAAGGACTAGCGGGAGATTGGGCCTACGAGCAGTACTTC.

J is TRBJ1-1 and V is TRBV5-1; D is perhaps TRBD1 (5 bases). Trimming shortened V by 4 bases and J by 4 bases, and 11 bases separated the two germline ends. Germline-derived CDR1 and CDR2 are SGHRS and YFSETQ. This CDR3 is built from 13 residues. CDR3 DNA sequence: TGCGCCAGCAGCACGAACGGGGGCACTGAAGCTTTCTTT. It specifies CASSTNGGTEAFF.

The chain joins TRBV5-6 to TRBJ2-1; TRBD2 might be the D (5 bases). CDR3 size: 19 residues. Trimming cost V 4 bases and J 10 bases, with 33 bases left between them. Looked up from germline, CDR1 is SGHDT and CDR2 is YYEEEE. CDR3 in DNA: TGTGCCAGCAGCCTGTATAGCCGGCCAGACGTCTCCGGGATCGGGGAGCAGTTCTTC. Translation gives CASSLYSRPDVSGIGEQFF.

This chain links TRBV5-1 with TRBJ2-1; D gene uncertain. V gave up 0 bases and J gave up 5 bases, with 6 bases separating them. This CDR3 comprises 13 residues. Germline CDR1 reads SGHRS; CDR2 reads YFSETQ. The CDR3 loop reads CASSLEVNNEQFF. For the CDR3, the DNA is TGCGCCAGCAGCTTGGAAGTAAACAATGAGCAGTTCTTC. The full variable domain, completed using reference TRBV5-1 and TRBJ2-1, is KAGVTQTPRYLIKTRGQQVTLSCSPISGHRSVSWYQQTPGQGLQFLFEYFSETQRNKGNFPGRFSGRQFSNSRSEMNVSTLELGDSALYLCASSLEVNNEQFFGPGTRLTVL.

J is TRBJ1-5 and V is TRBV20-1, with 8 bases matching TRBD1. The CDR3 runs 14 residues. Germline values: CDR1 DFQATT, CDR2 SNEGSKA (reference sequence). Trimming removed 7 bases from V and 2 bases from J; junction bases left unmatched: 7. The CDR3 DNA follows: TGCAGTGTTTGGACAGGGAGTCGCAATCAGCCCCAGCATTTT. It codes for CSVWTGSRNQPQHF.

This chain links TRBV6-1 with TRBJ2-6, with D perhaps TRBD1 (6 bases). CDR1 and CDR2 from the germline V gene are MNHNS and SASEGT. This CDR3 has 18 residues. Between the trimmed V and J ends, which lost 6 bases and 3 bases, there was a span of 21 bases. The CDR3 bases are TGTGCCAGCAGCCGAACCCGACAGGAACGGGGTGGGGCCAACGTCCTGACTTTC. Amino acids: CASSRTRQERGGANVLTF.

This rearrangement joins TRBV30 to TRBJ1-5; 10 bases are shared with TRBD1. CDR3 size: 15 residues. Germline V lookup: CDR1 GTSNPN, CDR2 SVGIG (reference sequence). The J segment lost 6 bases and the V segment lost 0 bases, leaving 5 bases of the junction unmatched. DNA for the CDR3: TGTGCCTGGAGTGTTCGGGACAGGGGAAGTCAGCCCCAGCATTTT. It encodes CAWSVRDRGSQPQHF.

The sample holds a few counts of this clonotype. V usage is TRBV20-1 and J usage is TRBJ2-7, with D maybe TRBD2 (5 bases). The germline V gene has CDR1 DFQATT and CDR2 SNEGSKA (reference sequence). The CDR3 is made up of 16 amino acids. Trimming removed 1 base from V and 1 base from J, with 17 bases in between. The CDR3 bases are TGCAGTGCTAGAGGGGCGGGTCAGCTATCTTCCTACGAGCAGTACTTC. This sequence encodes CSARGAGQLSSYEQYF.

The chain combines TRBV10-3 with TRBJ2-5; TRBD2 matches 11 bases. The V gene end was trimmed by 5 bases and the J gene end by 0 bases; junction bases not matched to a gene: 14. The germline V gene has CDR1 ENHRY and CDR2 SYGVKD. The CDR3 contains 19 residues. In nucleotides, the CDR3 is TGTGCCATCAGTCCCAGGGGAACTAGCGGGAGCCCACACCAAGAGACCCAGTACTTC. Translating gives CAISPRGTSGSPHQETQYF.

This clonotype was recorded a few times. V gene TRBV20-1 combines with J gene TRBJ2-3; D remains unclear. Looked up from germline, CDR1 is DFQATT and CDR2 is SNEGSKA (reference sequence). V lost 1 base and J lost 9, with 14 bases in between. CDR3 length: 13 residues. CDR3 loop: CSARADIQETQYF. DNA for the CDR3: TGCAGTGCTAGAGCTGATATTCAGGAGACGCAGTATTTT.

The chain joins TRBV5-1 to TRBJ1-2; D perhaps matches TRBD1 (6 bases). V lost 5 bases, J lost 0 bases, and 11 bases lay in between. CDR1 and CDR2 (germline): SGHRS, YFSETQ. The length of the CDR3 is 14 residues. The chain's CDR3 is CASSGTTTNYGYTF. The CDR3 DNA sequence: TGCGCCAGCAGTGGGACAACCACTAACTATGGCTACACCTTC.

The V call is TRBV6-5, the J call TRBJ2-1; a possible D gene is TRBD2 (6 bases). CDR3 length: 18 amino acids. V was shortened by 4 bases and J by 6 bases, with 25 bases between the two germline ends. Germline values: CDR1 MNHEY, CDR2 SVGAGI. As DNA, the CDR3 is TGTGCCAGCAGTTTCCGCGGAGGGACGGGGCGCTTCGGCAATGAGCAGTTCTTC. Its translation is CASSFRGGTGRFGNEQFF.

The gene calls are TRBV3-1 and TRBJ2-2, with TRBD1 identical over 7 bases. CDR1 is LGHDT, CDR2 YNNKEL, per germline (reference sequence). J was trimmed by 6 bases and V by 4 bases; bases with no gene match: 5. The length of the CDR3 is 14 residues. DNA for the CDR3: TGTGCCAGCAGCCCGAACAGGGGCGCCGGGGAGCTGTTTTTT. Translation: CASSPNRGAGELFF.